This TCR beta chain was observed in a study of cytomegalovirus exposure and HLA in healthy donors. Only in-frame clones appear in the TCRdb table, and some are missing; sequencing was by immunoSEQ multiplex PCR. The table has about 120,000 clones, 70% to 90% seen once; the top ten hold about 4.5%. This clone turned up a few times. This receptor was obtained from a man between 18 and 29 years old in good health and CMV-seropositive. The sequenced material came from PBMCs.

The CDR3 DNA reads as TGTGCCAGCAGCTCGATGACAGTACGGGAGCAGTACTTC. This encodes CASSSMTVREQYF. This chain joins TRBV7-9 and TRBJ2-7; weak D call: TRBD1 (5 bases). Germline V CDR1 and CDR2: SEHNR, FQNEAQ (reference sequence). This CDR3 region has 13 residues. Trimming left V 4 bases short and J 7 bases short, with 14 bases between.